The entry that follows covers one T cell receptor (beta chain) sequence. Its antigen is still unknown. Collection occurred without any documented infections or immune events in donors. Trimming left V 5 bases short and J 5 bases short, with 16 bases between. The CDR3 is 15 residues long. Germline CDR1 is SGHTA and CDR2 is FQGTGA. The assay was immunoSEQ multiplex PCR, and TCRdb's table has in-frame clones only and misses some. The sample records about 94,000 clones, 88% being singletons. This record comes from a study of identifying expanded T cells in peripheral blood. General observations from the study: About 1.3 clones differed between technical replicates, versus approximately 16 and 19 over time. Across healthy donors, higher total template counts meant significantly greater roughly two-week count variance.

The chain carries TRBV7-3 and TRBJ2-1, with D possibly being TRBD2 (6 bases). The specimen sequenced was blood. This clonotype was sampled from a person between 18 and 75 years old in good health. DNA for the CDR3: TGTGCCAGCAGCCCTGGAGGGGCGTTTCACAATGAGCAGTTCTTC. Protein sequence: CASSPGGAFHNEQFF.